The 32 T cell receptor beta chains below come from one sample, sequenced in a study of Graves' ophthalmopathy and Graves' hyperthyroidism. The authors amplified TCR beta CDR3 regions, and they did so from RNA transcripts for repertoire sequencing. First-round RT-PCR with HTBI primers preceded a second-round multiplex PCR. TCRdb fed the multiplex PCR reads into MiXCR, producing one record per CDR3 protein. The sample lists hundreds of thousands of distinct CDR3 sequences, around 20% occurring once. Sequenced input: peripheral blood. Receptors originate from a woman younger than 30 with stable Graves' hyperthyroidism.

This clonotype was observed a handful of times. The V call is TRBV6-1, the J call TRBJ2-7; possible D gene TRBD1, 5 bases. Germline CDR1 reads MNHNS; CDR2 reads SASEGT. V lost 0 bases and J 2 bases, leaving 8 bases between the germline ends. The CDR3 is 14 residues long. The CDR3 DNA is TGTGCCAGCAGTGAAGCGGAAGGGGCCTACGAGCAGTACTTC. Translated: CASSEAEGAYEQYF.

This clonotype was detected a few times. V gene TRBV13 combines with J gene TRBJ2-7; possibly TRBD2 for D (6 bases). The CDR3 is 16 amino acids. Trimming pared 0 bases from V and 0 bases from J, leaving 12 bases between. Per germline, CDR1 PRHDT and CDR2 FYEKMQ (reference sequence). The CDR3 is CASSLGRGRSSYEQYF. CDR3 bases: TGTGCCAGCAGCTTAGGGCGGGGACGGAGCTCCTACGAGCAGTACTTC.

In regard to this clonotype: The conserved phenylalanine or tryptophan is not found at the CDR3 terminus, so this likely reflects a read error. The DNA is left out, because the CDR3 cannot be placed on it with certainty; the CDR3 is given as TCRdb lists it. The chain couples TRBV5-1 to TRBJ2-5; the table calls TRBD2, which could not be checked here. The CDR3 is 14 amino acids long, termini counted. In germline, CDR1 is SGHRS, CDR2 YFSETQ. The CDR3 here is CASSLEVLAGAFNL.

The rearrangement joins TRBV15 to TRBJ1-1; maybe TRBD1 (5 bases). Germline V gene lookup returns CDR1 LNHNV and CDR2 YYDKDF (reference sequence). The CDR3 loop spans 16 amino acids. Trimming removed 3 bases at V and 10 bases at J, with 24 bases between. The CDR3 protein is CATSRTQGRTSRGAFF. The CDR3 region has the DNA TGTGCCACCAGCAGGACTCAGGGTAGGACCTCCCGGGGAGCTTTCTTT.

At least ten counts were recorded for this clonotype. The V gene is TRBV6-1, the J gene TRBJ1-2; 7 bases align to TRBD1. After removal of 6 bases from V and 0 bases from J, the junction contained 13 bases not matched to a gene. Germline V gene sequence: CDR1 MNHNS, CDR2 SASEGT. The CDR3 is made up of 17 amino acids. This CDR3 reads CASRERPGTEPNYGYTF. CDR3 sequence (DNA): TGTGCCAGCAGGGAACGTCCGGGGACAGAACCTAACTATGGCTACACCTTC.

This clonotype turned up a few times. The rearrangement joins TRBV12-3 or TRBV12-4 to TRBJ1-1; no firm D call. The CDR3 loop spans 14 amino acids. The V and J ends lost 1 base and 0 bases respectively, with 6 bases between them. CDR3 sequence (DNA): TGTGCCAGCAGTTTAGTGTTCCTGAACACTGAAGCTTTCTTT. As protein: CASSLVFLNTEAFF.

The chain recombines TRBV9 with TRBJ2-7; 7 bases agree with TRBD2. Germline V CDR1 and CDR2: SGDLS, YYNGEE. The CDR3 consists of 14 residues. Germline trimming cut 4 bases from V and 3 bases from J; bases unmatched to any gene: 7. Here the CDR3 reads CASSRGVVLYEQYF. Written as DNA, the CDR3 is TGTGCCAGCAGCCGGGGGGTAGTTCTCTACGAGCAGTACTTC.

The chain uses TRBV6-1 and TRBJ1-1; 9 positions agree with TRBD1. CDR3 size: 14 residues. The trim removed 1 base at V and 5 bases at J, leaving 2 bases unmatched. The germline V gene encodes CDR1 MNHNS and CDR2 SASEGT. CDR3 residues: CASSEGTGETEAFF. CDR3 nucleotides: TGTGCCAGCAGTGAAGGGACAGGGGAGACTGAAGCTTTCTTT.

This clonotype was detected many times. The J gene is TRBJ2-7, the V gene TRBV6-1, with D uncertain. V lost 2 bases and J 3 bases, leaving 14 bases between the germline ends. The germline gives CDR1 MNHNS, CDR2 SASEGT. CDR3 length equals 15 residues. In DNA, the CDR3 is TGTGCCAGCAGTGAAATGGACCTTGTTTACTACGAGCAGTACTTC. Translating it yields CASSEMDLVYYEQYF.

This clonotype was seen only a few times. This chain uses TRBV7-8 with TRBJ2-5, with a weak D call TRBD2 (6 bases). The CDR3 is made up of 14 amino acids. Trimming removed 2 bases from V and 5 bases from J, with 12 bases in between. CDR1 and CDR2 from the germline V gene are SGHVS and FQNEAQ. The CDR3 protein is CASSLSGVLETQYF. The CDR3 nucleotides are TGTGCCAGCAGCTTATCGGGGGTCCTGGAGACCCAGTACTTC.

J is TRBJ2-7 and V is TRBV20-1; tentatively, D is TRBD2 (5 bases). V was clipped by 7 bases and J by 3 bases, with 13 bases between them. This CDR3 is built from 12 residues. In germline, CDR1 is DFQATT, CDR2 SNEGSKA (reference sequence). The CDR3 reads CSVKRGSYEQYF. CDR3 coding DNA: TGCAGTGTTAAGAGAGGGAGCTACGAGCAGTACTTC.

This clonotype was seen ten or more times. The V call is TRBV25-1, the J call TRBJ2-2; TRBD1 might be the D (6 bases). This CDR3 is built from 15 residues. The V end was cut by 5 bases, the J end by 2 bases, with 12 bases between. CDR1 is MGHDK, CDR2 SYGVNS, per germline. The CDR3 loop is CASSLRGSNTGELFF. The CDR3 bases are TGTGCCAGCAGTTTGAGGGGGAGTAACACCGGGGAGCTGTTTTTT.

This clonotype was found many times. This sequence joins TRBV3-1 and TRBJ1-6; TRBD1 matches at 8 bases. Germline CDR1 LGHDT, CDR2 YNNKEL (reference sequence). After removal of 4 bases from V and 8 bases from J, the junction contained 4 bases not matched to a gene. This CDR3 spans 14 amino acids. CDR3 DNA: TGTGCCAGCAGCCCTACAGGGGGTGATTCACCCCTCCACTTT. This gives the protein CASSPTGGDSPLHF.

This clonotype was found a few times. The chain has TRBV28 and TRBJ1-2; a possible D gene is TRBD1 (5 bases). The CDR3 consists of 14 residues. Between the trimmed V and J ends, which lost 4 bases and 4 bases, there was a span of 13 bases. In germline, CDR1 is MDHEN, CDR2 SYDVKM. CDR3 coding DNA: TGTGCCAGCAGTTCCGGGCAGGGATTCTATGGCTACACCTTC. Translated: CASSSGQGFYGYTF.

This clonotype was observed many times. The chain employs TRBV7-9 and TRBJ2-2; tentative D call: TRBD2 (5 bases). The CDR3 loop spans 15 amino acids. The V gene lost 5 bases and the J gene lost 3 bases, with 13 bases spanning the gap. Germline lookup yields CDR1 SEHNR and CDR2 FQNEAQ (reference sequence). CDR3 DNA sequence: TGTGCCAGCAGCGCCCCAAAGGGAGACACCGGGGAGCTGTTTTTT. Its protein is CASSAPKGDTGELFF.

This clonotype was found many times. The CDR3 nucleotides are TGTGCCAGCAGCTCTAGGACTAGCGGGAGTCTCCTCCCCATCTACGAGCAGTACTTC. This sequence encodes CASSSRTSGSLLPIYEQYF. The chain links TRBV11-2 to TRBJ2-7; the match to TRBD2 covers 13 bases. The CDR3 length is 19 residues. CDR1 and CDR2 from the germline V gene are SGHAT and FQNNGV. J gave up 3 bases and V 4 bases, and 15 bases lay outside the gene matches.

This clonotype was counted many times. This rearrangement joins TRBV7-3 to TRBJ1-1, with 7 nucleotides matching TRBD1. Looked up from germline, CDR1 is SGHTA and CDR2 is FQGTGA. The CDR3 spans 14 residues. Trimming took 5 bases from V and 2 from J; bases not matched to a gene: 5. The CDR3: CASSQTGPNTEAFF. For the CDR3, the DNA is TGTGCCAGCAGCCAGACAGGGCCTAACACTGAAGCTTTCTTT. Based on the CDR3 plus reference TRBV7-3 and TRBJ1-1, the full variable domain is GAGVSQTPSNKVTEKGKYVELRCDPISGHTALYWYRQSLGQGPEFLIYFQGTGAADDSGLPNDRFFAVRPEGSVSTLKIQRTERGDSAVYLCASSQTGPNTEAFFGQGTRLTVV.

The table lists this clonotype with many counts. CDR3 in amino acids: CATSDKSGRNGYTF. DNA for the CDR3: TGTGCCACCAGTGATAAGTCAGGGAGAAATGGCTACACCTTC. The rearrangement joins TRBV24-1 to TRBJ1-2; a possible D gene is TRBD1 (5 bases). This CDR3 is built from 14 residues. V lost 3 bases, J lost 6 bases, and 13 bases lay in between. In germline, CDR1 is KGHDR, CDR2 SFDVKD.

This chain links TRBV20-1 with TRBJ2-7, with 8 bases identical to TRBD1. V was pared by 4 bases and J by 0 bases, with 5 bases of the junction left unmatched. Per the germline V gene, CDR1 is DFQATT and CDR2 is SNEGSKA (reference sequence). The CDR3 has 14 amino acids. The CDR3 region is CSAIQGGISYEQYF. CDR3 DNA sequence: TGCAGTGCTATACAGGGGGGAATCTCCTACGAGCAGTACTTC.

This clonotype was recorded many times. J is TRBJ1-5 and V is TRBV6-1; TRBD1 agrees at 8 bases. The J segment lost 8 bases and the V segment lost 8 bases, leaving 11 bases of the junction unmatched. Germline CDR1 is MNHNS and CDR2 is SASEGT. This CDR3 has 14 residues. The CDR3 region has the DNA TGTGCCAGCCGAAAAGGACAGGGAAGGGAGCCCCAGCATTTT. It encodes CASRKGQGREPQHF.

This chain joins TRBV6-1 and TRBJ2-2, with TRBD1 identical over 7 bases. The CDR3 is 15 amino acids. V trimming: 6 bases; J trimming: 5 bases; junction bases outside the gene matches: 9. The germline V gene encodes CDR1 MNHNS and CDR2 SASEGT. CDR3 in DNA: TGTGCCAGCAGCCCCACGACGACAGGGACCGGGGAGCTGTTTTTT. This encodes CASSPTTTGTGELFF.

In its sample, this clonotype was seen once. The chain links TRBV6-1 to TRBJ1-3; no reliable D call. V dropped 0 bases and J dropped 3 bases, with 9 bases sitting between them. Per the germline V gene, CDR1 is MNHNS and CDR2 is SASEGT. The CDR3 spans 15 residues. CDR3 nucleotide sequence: TGTGCCAGCAGTGAAGCACGACGAGTTGGAAACACCATATATTTT. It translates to CASSEARRVGNTIYF.

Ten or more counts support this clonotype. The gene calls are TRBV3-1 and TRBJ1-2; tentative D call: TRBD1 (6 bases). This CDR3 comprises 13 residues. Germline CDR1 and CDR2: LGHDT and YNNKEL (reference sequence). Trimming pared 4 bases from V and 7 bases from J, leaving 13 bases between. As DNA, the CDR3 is TGTGCCAGCAGCCCAGCGGGACAACTTGGCTACACCTTC. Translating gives CASSPAGQLGYTF.

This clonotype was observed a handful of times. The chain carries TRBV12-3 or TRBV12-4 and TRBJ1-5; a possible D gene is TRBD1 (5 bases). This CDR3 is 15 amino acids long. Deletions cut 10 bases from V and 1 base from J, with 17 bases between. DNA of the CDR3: TGTGCCACCAGCGATACAGGAAACAGCAATCAGCCCCAGCATTTT. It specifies CATSDTGNSNQPQHF.

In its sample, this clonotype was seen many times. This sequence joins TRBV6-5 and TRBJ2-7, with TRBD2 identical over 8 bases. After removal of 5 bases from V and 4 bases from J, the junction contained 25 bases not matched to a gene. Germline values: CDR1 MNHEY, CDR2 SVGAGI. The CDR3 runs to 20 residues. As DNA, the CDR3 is TGTGCCAGCAGTCCCCAGACGACAGGCACCGCCTTTGCTAGCGGGTACGAGCAGTACTTC. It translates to CASSPQTTGTAFASGYEQYF.

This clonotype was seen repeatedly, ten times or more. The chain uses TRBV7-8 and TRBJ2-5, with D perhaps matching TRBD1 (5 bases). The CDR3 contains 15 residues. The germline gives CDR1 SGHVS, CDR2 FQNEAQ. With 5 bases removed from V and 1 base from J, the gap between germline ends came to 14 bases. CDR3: CASSLWGRLQETQYF. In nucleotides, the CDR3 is TGTGCCAGCAGCCTATGGGGCAGGCTCCAAGAGACCCAGTACTTC. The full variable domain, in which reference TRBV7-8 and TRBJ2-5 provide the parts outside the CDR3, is GAGVSQSPRYKVAKRGQDVALRCDPISGHVSLFWYQQALGQGPEFLTYFQNEAQLDKSGLPSDRFFAERPEGSVSTLKIQRTQQEDSAVYLCASSLWGRLQETQYFGPGTRLLVL.

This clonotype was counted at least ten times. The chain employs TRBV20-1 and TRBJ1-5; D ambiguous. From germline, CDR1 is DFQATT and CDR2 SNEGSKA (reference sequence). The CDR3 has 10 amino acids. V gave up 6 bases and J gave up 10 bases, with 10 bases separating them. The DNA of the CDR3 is TGCAGTGCCCAGTTGGGTCCCCAGCATTTT. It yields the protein CSAQLGPQHF.

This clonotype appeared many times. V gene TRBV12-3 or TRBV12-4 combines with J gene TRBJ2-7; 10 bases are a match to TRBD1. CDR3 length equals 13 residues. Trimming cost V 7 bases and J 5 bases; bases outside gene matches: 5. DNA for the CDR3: TGTGCCAGCAACAGGGACAGGGGCGACGAGCAGTACTTC. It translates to CASNRDRGDEQYF.

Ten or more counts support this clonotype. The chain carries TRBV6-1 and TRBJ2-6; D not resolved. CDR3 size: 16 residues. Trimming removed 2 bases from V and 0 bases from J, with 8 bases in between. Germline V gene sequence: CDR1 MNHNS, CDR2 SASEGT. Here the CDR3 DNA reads TGTGCCAGCAGTGAACAGAGGAACTCTGGGGCCAACGTCCTGACTTTC. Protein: CASSEQRNSGANVLTF.

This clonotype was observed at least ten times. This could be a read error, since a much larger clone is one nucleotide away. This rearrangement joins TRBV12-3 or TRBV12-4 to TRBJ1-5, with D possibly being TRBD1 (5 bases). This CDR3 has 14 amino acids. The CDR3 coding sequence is TGTGCCAGCAGTTTAGACAGGTACAATCGGCCCCAGCATTTT. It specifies CASSLDRYNRPQHF.

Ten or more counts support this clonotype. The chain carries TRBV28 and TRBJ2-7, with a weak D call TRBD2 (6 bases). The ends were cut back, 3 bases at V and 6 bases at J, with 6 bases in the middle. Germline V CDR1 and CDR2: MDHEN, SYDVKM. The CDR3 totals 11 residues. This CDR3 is CASSFGGEQYF. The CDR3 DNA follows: TGTGCCAGCAGTTTCGGGGGCGAGCAGTACTTC.

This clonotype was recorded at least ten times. The CDR3 loop is CNRRGSQLAKNIQYF. In DNA form, the CDR3 reads TGCAACAGACGGGGCAGTCAACTAGCCAAAAACATTCAGTACTTC. This chain uses TRBV20-1 with TRBJ2-4, with D perhaps being TRBD1 or TRBD2 (5 bases each). The CDR3 has 15 amino acids. Germline assignment: CDR1 DFQATT and CDR2 SNEGSKA (reference sequence).